Described below is a single T cell receptor (beta chain) sequence and its context. The same CDR3 arises from other DNA sequences in this sample as well. The CDR3 has 11 residues. V lost 2 bases to trimming and J lost 5 bases, with 2 bases between them. Per germline, CDR1 SGHTA and CDR2 FQGNSA. TCRdb keeps only in-frame clones here, not all; method: immunoSEQ multiplex PCR. The sample has about 72,000 clones; 75% to 90% are singletons. The record originates from a study of OX40 agonist ivuxolimab in advanced cancers. V and J are TRBV7-2 and TRBJ2-3; D is uncertain. The source was CD4+ or CD8+ T cells sorted from blood, collected in a trial of the OX40 agonist ivuxolimab. The TCR sequence derives from an adult with an advanced solid tumor such as melanoma, head and neck, liver or kidney cancer. The CDR3 DNA reads TGTGCCAGCAGCTTAAGAGATACGCAGTATTTT. Amino acid sequence: CASSLRDTQYF.